Sequencing of this T cell receptor (beta chain) was carried out in a study of cytomegalovirus exposure and HLA in healthy donors. Study overall: In an earlier analysis, 90 million to 130 million unique TCR beta sequences were found from about 190 million T cells.

Trimming at V came to 5 bases and at J to 5 bases, leaving 3 bases not matched to a gene. The CDR3 spans 14 residues. Germline loops: CDR1 MGHRA, CDR2 YSYEKL. In its sample, this clone was seen a few times. Its antigen is unidentified. The PCR used 60 Vbeta and 13 Jbeta primers. Assay used: immunoSEQ multiplex PCR; TCRdb lists only in-frame clones, some missing. The sample has 140,000 or so clones, around 80% seen once; the top ten hold roughly 2.9%. The study, taken as a whole, reports: Several of the most significant clusters appeared linked to common viral pathogens, based on a later analysis. Whilst most TCR sequences proved rare, a subset of public TCRs occurred across many donors.

This clonotype originated in a female donor in good health and CMV-seronegative. What was sequenced was PBMCs. This chain uses TRBV4-1 with TRBJ1-5; 10 nucleotides line up with TRBD1. The CDR3 sequence: CASSTDRGDQPQHF. The DNA for the CDR3 is TGCGCCAGCAGCACGGACAGGGGGGATCAGCCCCAGCATTTT.